Listed below are T cell receptor beta chains from one sample, sequenced in a study of OX40 agonist ivuxolimab in advanced cancers. Data came from immunoSEQ multiplex PCR; TCRdb stores just in-frame clones and leaves some out. The table shows about 82,000 clones, with 90% to 95% occurring only once. Sequenced material: CD4+ or CD8+ T cells sorted from blood, taken in a trial of the OX40 agonist ivuxolimab. The source is an adult with an advanced solid tumor such as melanoma, head and neck, liver or kidney cancer. CDR3s include the opening cysteine and the closing phenylalanine or tryptophan. A D gene is named only where the DNA matches it firmly. Clone size appears in some rows only: once, few, many, or a class for an expanded clone.

d_call: TRBD1
j_call: TRBJ1-3
v_call: TRBV28
clone_size: -
cdr3_aa: CASSSGQNSGNTIYF
cdr3_nt: TGTGCCAGCAGTTCGGGACAGAACTCTGGAAACACCATATATTTT

d_call: -
j_call: TRBJ1-2
v_call: TRBV7-9
clone_size: few
cdr3_aa: CASRPGPIYGYTF
cdr3_nt: TGTGCCAGCAGACCCGGACCGATCTATGGCTACACCTTC

d_call: -
j_call: TRBJ2-1
v_call: TRBV18
clone_size: -
cdr3_aa: CASSPSTGKSYNEQFF
cdr3_nt: TGTGCCAGCTCACCATCGACCGGAAAATCCTACAATGAGCAGTTCTTC

d_call: -
j_call: TRBJ2-1
v_call: TRBV4-3
clone_size: -
cdr3_aa: CASRQVYNSYNEQFF
cdr3_nt: TGCGCCAGCAGACAAGTCTATAACTCCTACAATGAGCAGTTCTTC

d_call: -
j_call: TRBJ2-7
v_call: TRBV19
clone_size: -
cdr3_aa: CASSIGGQPRDGEQYF
cdr3_nt: TGTGCCAGTAGTATAGGAGGCCAACCTCGTGATGGGGAGCAGTACTTC

d_call: TRBD2
j_call: TRBJ2-7
v_call: TRBV30
clone_size: -
cdr3_aa: CALGRVGEQYF
cdr3_nt: TGTGCCTTAGGGAGGGTCGGGGAGCAGTACTTC

d_call: -
j_call: TRBJ1-5
v_call: TRBV7-9
clone_size: once
cdr3_aa: CASSFGTRSQPQHF
cdr3_nt: TGTGCCAGCAGCTTTGGGACACGGTCTCAGCCCCAGCATTTT

d_call: TRBD2
j_call: TRBJ2-1
v_call: TRBV5-1
clone_size: -
cdr3_aa: CASSWGGLGGNEQFF
cdr3_nt: TGCGCCAGCAGCTGGGGGGGACTAGGTGGCAATGAGCAGTTCTTC

d_call: -
j_call: TRBJ2-5
v_call: TRBV7-6
clone_size: -
cdr3_aa: CASSPIVETQYF
cdr3_nt: TGTGCCAGCAGCCCAATAGTGGAGACCCAGTACTTC

d_call: -
j_call: TRBJ1-5
v_call: TRBV7-8
clone_size: -
cdr3_aa: CASSLGGVGNQPQHF
cdr3_nt: TGTGCCAGCAGCTTAGGGGGAGTGGGCAATCAGCCCCAGCATTTT

d_call: TRBD1
j_call: TRBJ1-2
v_call: TRBV28
clone_size: -
cdr3_aa: CASRPGQNYGYTF
cdr3_nt: TGTGCCAGCAGACCGGGACAGAACTATGGCTACACCTTC

d_call: TRBD2
j_call: TRBJ2-1
v_call: TRBV5-6
clone_size: -
cdr3_aa: CASSRRGLETEQFF
cdr3_nt: TGTGCCAGCAGCCGCCGGGGACTAGAGACTGAGCAGTTCTTC

d_call: -
j_call: TRBJ2-3
v_call: TRBV28
clone_size: -
cdr3_aa: CASSFQGTDTQYF
cdr3_nt: TGTGCCAGCAGTTTCCAGGGGACAGATACGCAGTATTTT

d_call: TRBD1
j_call: TRBJ2-7
v_call: TRBV7-9
clone_size: few
cdr3_aa: CASSPTGVSYEQYF
cdr3_nt: TGTGCCAGCAGCCCAACAGGGGTCTCCTACGAGCAGTACTTC